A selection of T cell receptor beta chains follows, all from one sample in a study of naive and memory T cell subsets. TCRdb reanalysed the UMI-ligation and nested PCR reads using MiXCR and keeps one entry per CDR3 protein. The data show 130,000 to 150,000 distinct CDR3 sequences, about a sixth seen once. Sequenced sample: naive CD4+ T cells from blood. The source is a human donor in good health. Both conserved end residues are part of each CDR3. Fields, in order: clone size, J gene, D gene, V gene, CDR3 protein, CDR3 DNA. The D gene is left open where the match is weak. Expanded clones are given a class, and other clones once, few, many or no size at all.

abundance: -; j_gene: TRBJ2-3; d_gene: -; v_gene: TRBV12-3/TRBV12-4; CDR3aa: CASSSSVGWAHTQYF; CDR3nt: TGTGCCAGCAGTTCATCCGTAGGGTGGGCGCATACGCAGTATTTT
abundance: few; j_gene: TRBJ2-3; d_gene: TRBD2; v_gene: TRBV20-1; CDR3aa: CSATTSGSQTDTQYF; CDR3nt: TGCAGTGCCACGACTAGCGGGAGTCAGACAGATACGCAGTATTTT
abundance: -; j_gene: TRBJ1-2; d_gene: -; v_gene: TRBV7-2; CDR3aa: CASSFVGSLVGYTF; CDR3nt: TGTGCCAGCAGCTTTGTTGGGTCATTGGTGGGCTACACCTTC
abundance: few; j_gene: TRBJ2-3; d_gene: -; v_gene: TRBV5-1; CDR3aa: CASSLEGDADTQYF; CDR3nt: TGCGCCAGCAGCTTGGAGGGGGACGCAGATACGCAGTATTTT
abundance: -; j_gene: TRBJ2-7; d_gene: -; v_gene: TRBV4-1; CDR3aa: CASSQGVFSDQNEQYF; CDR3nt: TGCGCCAGCAGCCAAGGAGTGTTTTCGGACCAAAACGAGCAGTACTTC
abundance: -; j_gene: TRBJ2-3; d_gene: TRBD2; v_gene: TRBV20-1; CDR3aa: CSARPSGSTDTQYF; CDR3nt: TGCAGTGCTAGACCTAGCGGAAGCACAGATACGCAGTATTTT
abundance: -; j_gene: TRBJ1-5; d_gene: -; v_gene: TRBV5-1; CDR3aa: CASSLQGSQPQHF; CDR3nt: TGCGCCAGCAGCTTGCAGGGGTCACAGCCCCAGCATTTT
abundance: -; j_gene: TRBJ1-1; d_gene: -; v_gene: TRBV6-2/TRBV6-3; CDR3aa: CATEGRLNTEAFF; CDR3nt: TGTGCCACCGAGGGACGGCTGAACACTGAAGCTTTCTTT
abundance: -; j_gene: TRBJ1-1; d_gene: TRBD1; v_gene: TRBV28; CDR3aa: CASRTGAVSSEAFF; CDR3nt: TGTGCCAGCAGGACAGGGGCGGTGAGTTCTGAAGCTTTCTTT
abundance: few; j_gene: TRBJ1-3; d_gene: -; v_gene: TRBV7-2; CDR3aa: CASSLDNTGGNTIYF; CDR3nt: TGTGCCAGCAGCTTGGACAATACGGGGGGAAACACCATATATTTT
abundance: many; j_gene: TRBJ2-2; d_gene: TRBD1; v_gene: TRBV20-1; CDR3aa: CSARDRDITGELFF; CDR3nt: TGCAGTGCCCGGGACAGGGACATCACCGGGGAGCTGTTTTTT
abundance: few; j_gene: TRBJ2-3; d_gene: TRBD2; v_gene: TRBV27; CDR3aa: CASSLKTPRLAGGPRNTDTQYF; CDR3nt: TGTGCCAGCAGTTTAAAAACCCCACGACTAGCGGGAGGGCCGCGGAACACAGATACGCAGTATTTT
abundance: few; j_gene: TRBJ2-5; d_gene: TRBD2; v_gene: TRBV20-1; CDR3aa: CSARGRAGAETQYF; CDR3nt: TGCAGTGCTAGAGGTCGAGCGGGAGCGGAGACCCAGTACTTC
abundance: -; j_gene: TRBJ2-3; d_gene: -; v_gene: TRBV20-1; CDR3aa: CSARGSGPNTDTQYF; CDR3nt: TGCAGTGCTAGAGGGAGCGGCCCAAACACAGATACGCAGTATTTT
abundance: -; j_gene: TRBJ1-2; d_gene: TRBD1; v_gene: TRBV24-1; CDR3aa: CATSDPETGNFGYTF; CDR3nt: TGTGCCACCAGTGACCCAGAGACAGGGAACTTTGGCTACACCTTC
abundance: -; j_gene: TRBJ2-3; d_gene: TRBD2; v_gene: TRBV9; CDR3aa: CASSAGTSGRKDTDTQYF; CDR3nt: TGTGCCAGCAGCGCCGGGACTAGCGGGAGGAAGGACACAGATACGCAGTATTTT
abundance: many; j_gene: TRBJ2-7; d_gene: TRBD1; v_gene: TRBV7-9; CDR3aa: CASSSRRQGVTYEQYF; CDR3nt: TGTGCCAGCAGCTCAAGAAGACAGGGGGTCACCTACGAGCAGTACTTC
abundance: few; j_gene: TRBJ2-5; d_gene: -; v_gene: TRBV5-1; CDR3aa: CASSFGSEETQYF; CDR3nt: TGCGCCAGCAGCTTCGGAAGTGAAGAGACCCAGTACTTC
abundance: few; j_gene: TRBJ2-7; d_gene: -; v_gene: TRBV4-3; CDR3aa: CASSQVTALPYEQYF; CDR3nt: TGCGCCAGCAGCCAAGTGACAGCCCTTCCCTACGAGCAGTACTTC
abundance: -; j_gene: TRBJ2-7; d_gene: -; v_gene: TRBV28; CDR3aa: CASSTSAGGSYEQYF; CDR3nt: -
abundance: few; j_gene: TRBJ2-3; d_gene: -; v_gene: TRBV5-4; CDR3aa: CASSLEGGGTQYF; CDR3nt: TGTGCCAGCAGCTTGGAAGGGGGAGGTACGCAGTATTTT
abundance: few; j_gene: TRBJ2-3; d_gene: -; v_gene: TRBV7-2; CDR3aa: CASSLVGSRSGYTDTQYF; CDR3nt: TGTGCCAGCAGCTTAGTTGGGTCGAGGAGCGGCTACACAGATACGCAGTATTTT
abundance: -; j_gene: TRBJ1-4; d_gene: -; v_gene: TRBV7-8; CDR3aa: CASSLDTYVTNEKLFF; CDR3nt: TGTGCCAGCAGCTTGGACACCTACGTGACTAATGAAAAACTGTTTTTT
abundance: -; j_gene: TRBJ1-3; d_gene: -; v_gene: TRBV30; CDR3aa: CAWSVRGSGGNTIYF; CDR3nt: TGTGCCTGGAGTGTTCGAGGGTCGGGTGGAAACACCATATATTTT
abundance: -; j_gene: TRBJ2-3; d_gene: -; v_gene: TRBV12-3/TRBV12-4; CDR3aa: CASSAPEATDTQYF; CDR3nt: TGTGCCAGCAGTGCCCCTGAAGCCACAGATACGCAGTATTTT
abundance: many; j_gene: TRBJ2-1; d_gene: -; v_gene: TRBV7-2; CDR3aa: CASSLKEGNYNEQFF; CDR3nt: TGTGCCAGCAGCTTAAAGGAGGGGAACTACAATGAGCAGTTCTTC
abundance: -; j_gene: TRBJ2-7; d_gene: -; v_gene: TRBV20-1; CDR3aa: CSAPTDPYEQYF; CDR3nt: TGCAGTGCACCGACCGACCCCTACGAGCAGTACTTC
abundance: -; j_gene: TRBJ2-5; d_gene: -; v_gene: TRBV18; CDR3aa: CASSPLIDPGIGTQYF; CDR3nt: TGTGCCAGCTCACCACTTATAGACCCTGGTATCGGGACCCAGTACTTC
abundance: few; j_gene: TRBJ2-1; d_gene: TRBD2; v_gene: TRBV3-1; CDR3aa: CASSQERLARKSYNEQFF; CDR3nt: TGTGCCAGCAGCCAAGAGAGACTAGCGCGAAAAAGCTACAATGAGCAGTTCTTC
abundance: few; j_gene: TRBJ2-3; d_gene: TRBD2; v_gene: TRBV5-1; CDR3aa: CASSSGLAGGQDTQYF; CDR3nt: TGCGCCAGCAGCAGCGGACTAGCGGGAGGTCAAGATACGCAGTATTTT
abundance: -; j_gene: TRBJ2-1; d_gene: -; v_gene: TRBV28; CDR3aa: CASSSQDSNNEQFF; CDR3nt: TGTGCCAGCAGTTCTCAAGACTCCAACAATGAGCAGTTCTTC
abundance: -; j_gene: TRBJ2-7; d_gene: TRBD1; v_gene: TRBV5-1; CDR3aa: CASSPVGSGQGSYEQYF; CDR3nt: TGCGCCAGCAGCCCGGTGGGATCGGGACAGGGATCCTACGAGCAGTACTTC
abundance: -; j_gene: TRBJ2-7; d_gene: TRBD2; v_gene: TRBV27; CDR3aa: CASSSGLAGGSYEQYF; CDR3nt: TGTGCCAGCAGTTCGGGACTAGCGGGAGGATCCTACGAGCAGTACTTC
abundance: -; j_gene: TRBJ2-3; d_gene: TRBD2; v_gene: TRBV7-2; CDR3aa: CASSPGLAGRTQYF; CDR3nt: TGTGCCAGCAGCCCGGGACTAGCGGGACGTACGCAGTATTTT